The 31 T cell receptor beta chains presented below share a single source sample, sequenced in a study of Tregs in tolerant kidney transplant recipients. The nonmyeloablative bone marrow transplants came from related graft donors, with transient mixed chimerism. The protocol was immunoSEQ multiplex PCR, while the TCRdb copy is restricted to in-frame clones and leaves out a portion. Found here are 23,000 or so clones; the top ten clones hold approximately 4.2%. Sequencing used CD4+ T cells from blood (PBMCs), obtained 6 months after the transplant. These receptors all come from a human patient who received a combined kidney and bone marrow transplant. A share of the T cells may be of graft donor origin.

Remarks on this clone: The read ends 3 residues before the CDR3 terminus; that terminus is restored from the germline J gene. The chain employs TRBV10-3 and TRBJ2-1, with 9 bases matching TRBD2. The CDR3 is made up of 14 amino acids. Germline V CDR1 and CDR2: ENHRY, SYGVKD. Trimming removed 4 bases from V and 8 bases from J; junction bases left unmatched: 6. CDR3 DNA (partial): TGTGCCATCAGTGCCAGCGGGAGGAGCGATGAG. Its protein is CAISASGRSDE. The complete CDR3 sequence is CAISASGRSDEQFF.

About this clone itself: The read terminates 3 residues before the CDR3 end, so the remaining end is supplied by the germline J gene. This sequence joins TRBV12-3 or TRBV12-4 and TRBJ1-2; D call uncertain. The CDR3 extends over 18 amino acids. The ends were cut back, 1 base at V and 6 bases at J, with 24 bases in the middle. The sequenced part of the CDR3 DNA is TGTGCCAGCAGTTTAGTACGAACGGCAGGAAACAGAATTAATGGC. Translation gives CASSLVRTAGNRING. The CDR3, in full, reads CASSLVRTAGNRINGYTF.

As regards this clone: The read gets to within 3 residues of the CDR3 end, and the germline J gene fills in the rest. The chain recombines TRBV5-5 with TRBJ1-2, with D unclear. The V gene's germline CDR1 is SGHKS and CDR2 YYEKEE (reference sequence). Trimming removed 0 bases at V and 0 bases at J, with 9 bases between. The CDR3 consists of 15 residues. The CDR3 region is CASSLVGGANYGYTF. The CDR3 bases that were read are TGTGCCAGCAGCTTGGTCGGCGGAGCTAACTATGGC.

The CDR3 loop is CASSLALRSYNEQFF. CDR3 DNA (partial): TGTGCCAGCAGCTTGGCACTTCGCTCCTACAATGAG. The rearrangement joins TRBV5-8 to TRBJ2-1; D remains unclear. The read stops 3 residues short of the end of the CDR3; the missing end is completed from the germline J gene. Germline V gene data show CDR1 as SGHTS and CDR2 as YDEGEE. The CDR3 is made up of 15 amino acids. V was shortened by 0 bases and J by 0 bases, with 7 bases between the two germline ends.

A note on this clone: From the germline J gene comes the end of the CDR3, since the read stops 3 residues before it. V and J are TRBV18 and TRBJ1-2; possibly TRBD1 for D (6 bases). V was pared by 0 bases and J by 4 bases, with 9 bases between. The germline gives CDR1 KGHSH, CDR2 LQKENI. This CDR3 spans 14 amino acids. CDR3 DNA (partial): TGTGCCAGCTCACCACCATTAGGGGGCTATGGC. Residues: CASSPPLGGYG. The complete CDR3 reads CASSPPLGGYGYTF.

Concerning this clone: Coverage ceases 3 residues before the CDR3 finishes, and the germline J gene fills in the end. The gene calls are TRBV5-1 and TRBJ1-1; 8 nucleotides align to TRBD1. V lost 4 bases, J lost 1 base, and 6 bases stayed unmatched. The CDR3 consists of 15 residues. Germline V gene lookup returns CDR1 SGHRS and CDR2 YFSETQ. CDR3 sequence reads: CASSTGQGPNTEAFF. The covered CDR3 bases are TGCGCCAGCAGCACCGGACAGGGCCCGAACACTGAA.

In regard to this clone: The CDR3 end is not reached by the read, which stops 3 residues before it; the germline J gene fills it in. The J gene is TRBJ2-1, the V gene TRBV2, with D unclear. V was pared by 4 bases and J by 0 bases, with 10 bases between. The CDR3 has 15 amino acids. The germline V gene has CDR1 SNHLY and CDR2 FYNNEI. CDR3 DNA, as far as it was read: TGTGCCAGCAGTGTTGGTCAGAGCTCCTACAATGAG. Protein product: CASSVGQSSYNE. The whole CDR3 sequence is CASSVGQSSYNEQFF.

On this clone: With the read ending 3 residues before the CDR3 end, the germline J gene is used to fill in that end. The genes are TRBV7-6 and TRBJ2-3; D gene ambiguous. The CDR3 contains 13 residues. Trimming shortened V by 5 bases and J by 1 base, and 7 bases separated the two germline ends. Germline values: CDR1 SGHVS, CDR2 FNYEAQ. CDR3 sequence reads: CASSAVGTDTQYF. The sequenced CDR3 bases are TGTGCCAGCAGCGCGGTGGGCACAGATACG.

A remark on this clone: Read sequence stops 3 residues before the CDR3 end, and the germline J gene provides the missing end. The rearrangement links TRBV18 to TRBJ2-7; D remains ambiguous. This CDR3 comprises 15 residues. Looked up from germline, CDR1 is KGHSH and CDR2 is LQKENI. The V end was cut by 2 bases, the J end by 0 bases, with 11 bases between. The chain's CDR3 is CASSPANGNSYEQYF. Incomplete CDR3 DNA: TGTGCCAGCTCACCAGCCAACGGTAACTCCTACGAG.

Comments on this clone: Sequencing ends 3 residues short of the CDR3 end; the germline J gene provides the rest. This chain connects TRBV20-1 to TRBJ2-6; D not certain. In germline, CDR1 is DFQATT, CDR2 SNEGSKA (reference sequence). The CDR3 length is 13 residues. Trimming left V 4 bases short and J 2 bases short, with 6 bases between. Partial CDR3 DNA: TGCAGTGCTACTAATCCTGGGGCCAACGTC. Residues: CSATNPGANV. In full, the CDR3 reads CSATNPGANVLTF.

Notes on this clone: The CDR3 is cut off 3 residues early in the read; its end comes from the germline J gene. The chain uses TRBV10-1 and TRBJ1-1; TRBD1 is a possible D gene (5 bases). The CDR3 consists of 13 residues. In germline, CDR1 is WNHNN, CDR2 SYGVQD (reference sequence). CDR3 DNA, as far as it was read: TGCGCCAGCACCCCAGAATCTAGGGGTAGA. Its translation: CASTPESRGR. The CDR3 in its entirety is CASTPESRGRAFF.

CDR3 DNA (partial): TGTGCCAGTAGTAGGGGTAGCGGGAGCGACGAG. Protein product: CASSRGSGSDE. The CDR3 as a whole reads CASSRGSGSDEQYF. The chain links TRBV19 to TRBJ2-7; 9 nucleotides agree with TRBD2. The CDR3 extends 3 residues past the end of the read, so its final part is completed from the germline J gene. With V trimmed by 4 bases and J by 5 bases, 6 bases remained unmatched. The CDR3 totals 14 residues. Germline V CDR1 and CDR2: LNHDA, SQIVND (reference sequence).

This CDR3 reads CASSEEVTGELFF. The DNA read from the CDR3 is TGTGCCAGCAGTGAAGAGGTCACCGGGGAG. J is TRBJ2-2 and V is TRBV2; D ambiguous. The read ends 3 residues before the CDR3 terminus; that terminus is restored from the germline J gene. Germline V gene data show CDR1 as SNHLY and CDR2 as FYNNEI. This CDR3 has 13 amino acids. Between the trimmed V and J ends, which lost 1 base and 4 bases, there was a span of 4 bases. The full variable domain, its missing parts supplied by reference TRBV2 and TRBJ2-2, is EPEVTQTPSHQVTQMGQEVILRCVPISNHLYFYWYRQILGQKVEFLVSFYNNEISEKSEIFDDQFSVERPDGSNFTLKIRSTKLEDSAMYFCASSEEVTGELFFGEGSRLTVL.

As to this clone: The read ends 3 residues shy of where the CDR3 ends; the end is completed using the germline J gene. The rearrangement joins TRBV6-4 to TRBJ2-2; D is possibly TRBD1 (5 bases). CDR3 length: 16 residues. Deletions cut 0 bases from V and 4 bases from J, with 12 bases between. The germline V gene encodes CDR1 MRHNA and CDR2 SNTAGT. The CDR3 DNA, read in part, is TGTGCCAGCAGTGACTCGAAGGGGAAGAGCACCGGGGAG. Translating gives CASSDSKGKSTGE. The whole CDR3 protein is CASSDSKGKSTGELFF.

In regard to this clone: The CDR3 end is not reached by the read, which stops 3 residues before it; the germline J gene fills it in. This sequence joins TRBV5-1 and TRBJ2-5; possibly TRBD1 for D (7 bases). The V gene's germline CDR1 is SGHRS and CDR2 YFSETQ. V shed 4 bases and J shed 5 bases, with 27 bases lying between them. The CDR3 covers 18 residues. CDR3 amino acids: CASSLGIRTGEAQETQYF. CDR3 bases read: TGCGCCAGCAGCCTCGGAATCCGCACAGGGGAGGCGCAGGAGACC. Filled out from reference TRBV5-1 and TRBJ2-5, the complete variable domain reads KAGVTQTPRYLIKTRGQQVTLSCSPISGHRSVSWYQQTPGQGLQFLFEYFSETQRNKGNFPGRFSGRQFSNSRSEMNVSTLELGDSALYLCASSLGIRTGEAQETQYFGPGTRLLVL.

In the case of this clone: The read stops 3 residues short of the end of the CDR3; the missing end is completed from the germline J gene. The chain uses TRBV5-1 and TRBJ1-1; possibly TRBD1 for D (5 bases). Trimming removed 4 bases from V and 2 bases from J, with 15 bases in between. The CDR3 length is 15 residues. Germline CDR1 reads SGHRS; CDR2 reads YFSETQ. Incomplete CDR3 DNA: TGCGCCAGCAGCGACTCCCCCGGGGGAAACACTGAA. It specifies CASSDSPGGNTE. The full CDR3 sequence reads CASSDSPGGNTEAFF.

Remarks on this clone: Sequencing ends 3 residues short of the CDR3 end; the germline J gene provides the rest. This chain connects TRBV20-1 to TRBJ2-3; perhaps TRBD1 as D (5 bases). The CDR3 runs to 11 residues. Trimming took 2 bases from V and 6 from J, leaving 6 bases between them. Per the germline V gene, CDR1 is DFQATT and CDR2 is SNEGSKA (reference sequence). CDR3 DNA (partial): TGCAGTGCTAGAAAGGGGGATACG. It yields the protein CSARKGDT. The whole CDR3 sequence reads CSARKGDTQYF.

For this clone: Coverage ceases 3 residues before the CDR3 finishes, and the germline J gene fills in the end. The chain joins TRBV5-4 to TRBJ2-5; 9 bases match TRBD1. The CDR3 covers 15 residues. The ends lost 5 bases at V and 1 base at J; junction bases unmatched: 6. Looked up from germline, CDR1 is SGHNT and CDR2 is YYREEE (reference sequence). CDR3 sequence reads: CASRFDRGTQETQYF. CDR3 DNA (partial): TGTGCCAGCAGGTTTGACAGGGGGACCCAAGAGACC.

On this clone itself: The sequence runs out 3 residues before the end of the CDR3; the remainder is reconstructed from the germline J gene. V usage is TRBV12-3 or TRBV12-4 and J usage is TRBJ2-7, with TRBD2 as a possible D gene (5 bases). V shed 3 bases and J shed 2 bases, with 17 bases lying between them. The CDR3 length is 16 residues. Partial CDR3 DNA: TGTGCCAGCAGTTTCAAAAGAGGCCTAGCCCCCTACGAG. Translating gives CASSFKRGLAPYE. The full CDR3 sequence reads CASSFKRGLAPYEQYF.

About this clone itself: The CDR3 end lies 3 residues beyond the end of the read and is filled in from the germline J gene. This rearrangement joins TRBV6-2 or TRBV6-3 to TRBJ1-5; no definite D call. Germline V gene sequence: CDR1 MNHEY, CDR2 SVGEGT. V was pared by 5 bases and J by 4 bases, with 15 bases between. The CDR3 covers 15 residues. The CDR3 spells CASSGPSWLNQPQHF. The CDR3 DNA, read in part, is TGTGCCAGCAGTGGCCCCAGTTGGTTGAATCAGCCC.

As for this clone: The read gets to within 3 residues of the CDR3 end, and the germline J gene fills in the rest. The V and J genes are TRBV2 and TRBJ2-3, with 8 bases matching TRBD2. The CDR3 contains 15 residues. J gave up 0 bases and V 5 bases, and 4 bases lay outside the gene matches. CDR1 and CDR2 (germline): SNHLY, FYNNEI. The sequenced part of the CDR3 DNA is TGTGCCAGCAGTTCCGGGGGGGGGAGCACAGATACG. Encoded protein: CASSSGGGSTDT. The entire CDR3 protein reads CASSSGGGSTDTQYF.

A remark on this clone: The CDR3 end lies 3 residues beyond the end of the read and is filled in from the germline J gene. V gene TRBV19 combines with J gene TRBJ2-7; a weak D match, TRBD2 (5 bases). The V gene lost 3 bases and the J gene lost 2 bases, with 14 bases spanning the gap. The germline CDR1 and CDR2 sequences are LNHDA and SQIVND (reference sequence). CDR3 length: 15 residues. The sequenced CDR3 bases are TGTGCCAGTAGTATCCACCGCGGGTTTACCTACGAG. Translating gives CASSIHRGFTYE. The entire CDR3 protein reads CASSIHRGFTYEQYF.

With respect to this clone: Read coverage stops 3 residues before the CDR3 terminus; the germline J gene supplies the remainder. This chain uses TRBV18 with TRBJ1-4; D gene uncertain. The V and J ends lost 5 bases and 6 bases respectively, with 10 bases between them. The CDR3 is 13 residues long. Germline values: CDR1 KGHSH, CDR2 LQKENI. The DNA read from the CDR3 is TGTGCCAGCTCAAGCGGAGGAGATGAAAAA. Protein sequence: CASSSGGDEK. In full, the CDR3 is CASSSGGDEKLFF.

About this clone: Read coverage stops 3 residues before the CDR3 terminus; the germline J gene supplies the remainder. The chain is built from TRBV11-1 and TRBJ1-1; 10 positions agree with TRBD1. CDR1 is SGHAT and CDR2 is FQDESV in the germline V gene (reference sequence). The CDR3 covers 15 residues. Germline trimming cut 4 bases from V and 3 bases from J; bases unmatched to any gene: 5. The covered CDR3 bases are TGTGCCAGCAGCTCGTGGACAGGGGGGGACACTGAA. Residues: CASSSWTGGDTE. In full, the CDR3 is CASSSWTGGDTEAFF.

Remarks on this clone: The read falls 3 residues short of the CDR3 end, and the missing part is taken from the germline J gene. The rearrangement links TRBV2 to TRBJ1-4, with a tentative D call TRBD1 (6 bases). The CDR3 consists of 15 residues. CDR1 SNHLY and CDR2 FYNNEI come from the germline V gene. With 6 bases removed from V and 5 bases from J, the gap between germline ends came to 16 bases. Partial CDR3 DNA: TGTGCCAGCAGCCTCTCAGGGGTGGGAAATGAAAAA. The encoded protein is CASSLSGVGNEK. Given in full, the CDR3 is CASSLSGVGNEKLFF.

Comment on this clone: The CDR3 end lies 3 residues beyond the end of the read and is filled in from the germline J gene. Other DNA sequences within the sample encode an identical CDR3. This chain connects TRBV5-6 to TRBJ2-2; the match to TRBD1 covers 9 bases. The CDR3 spans 15 residues. With V trimmed by 4 bases and J by 6 bases, 7 bases remained unmatched. CDR1 is SGHDT and CDR2 is YYEEEE in the germline V gene. Incomplete CDR3 DNA: TGTGCCAGCAGCCCGGGGACAGGGCGAGCCGGGGAG. This sequence encodes CASSPGTGRAGE. Given in full, the CDR3 is CASSPGTGRAGELFF.

Comments on this clone: The CDR3 end falls 3 residues outside the read, so it is completed with the germline J gene. The chain is built from TRBV2 and TRBJ2-1, with 13 bases identical to TRBD2. CDR3 length equals 17 residues. Germline values: CDR1 SNHLY, CDR2 FYNNEI. Trimming took 5 bases from V and 7 from J; bases not matched to a gene: 11. The sequenced CDR3 bases are TGTGCCAGCAGTTTAGGACTAGCGGGAGTAGGGGGAAATGAG. Translation gives CASSLGLAGVGGNE. The full CDR3 protein reads CASSLGLAGVGGNEQFF.

Worth noting for this clone: The read is 3 residues too short to cover the CDR3 end, so that end is filled in from the germline J gene. The rearrangement uses TRBV2 and TRBJ1-5, with 9 bases that match TRBD1. Losses at the gene ends were 6 bases for V and 4 bases for J; bases not matched to a gene: 4. This CDR3 is built from 14 residues. From germline, CDR1 is SNHLY and CDR2 FYNNEI. Incomplete CDR3 DNA: TGTGCCAGCAGCAAGGGGACAGGGAATCAGCCC. It codes for CASSKGTGNQP. The entire CDR3 reads CASSKGTGNQPQHF.

Concerning this clone: The observed sequence ends 3 residues before the CDR3 terminus, with the missing tail filled in from the germline J gene. V and J are TRBV6-1 and TRBJ1-2; 9 bases fit TRBD1. CDR3 length: 16 residues. In germline, CDR1 is MNHNS, CDR2 SASEGT. V shed 2 bases, J shed 1 base, and the junction held 5 bases outside the gene matches. CDR3 DNA, as far as it was read: TGTGCCAGCAGTGAAAGGGGACAGGGTTTTAACTATGGC. Protein product: CASSERGQGFNYG. The full CDR3 protein reads CASSERGQGFNYGYTF.

About this clone: The CDR3 end is not reached by the read, which stops 3 residues before it; the germline J gene fills it in. The gene calls are TRBV10-3 and TRBJ1-4; 11 bases are a match to TRBD1. Germline CDR1 and CDR2: ENHRY and SYGVKD. The CDR3 totals 15 residues. V lost 4 bases to trimming and J lost 7 bases; unmatched junction nucleotides: 5. The part of the CDR3 DNA that was read is TGTGCCATCAGTGCCGGGACAGGGGGGAGTGAAAAA. Translating gives CAISAGTGGSEK. The complete CDR3 protein is CAISAGTGGSEKLFF.

About this clone: The read ends 3 residues shy of where the CDR3 ends; the end is completed using the germline J gene. This chain connects TRBV10-3 to TRBJ2-2, with TRBD2 matching 7 bases. The V gene end was trimmed by 5 bases and the J gene end by 5 bases; junction bases not matched to a gene: 8. This CDR3 comprises 15 residues. From germline, CDR1 is ENHRY and CDR2 SYGVKD. CDR3 DNA, as far as it was read: TGTGCCATCAGTCCCGGGCGGGAGAGGACCGGGGAG. Translated: CAISPGRERTGE. The full CDR3 sequence reads CAISPGRERTGELFF.